This T cell receptor beta chain was captured by sequencing in a study of CD8+ T cells in alopecia areata (dated by TCRdb to about 2018). Background for the entire study: The treated patients took part in an open-label pilot trial in which moderate-to-severe alopecia areata was treated with oral tofacitinib at 5 to 10 mg twice daily. Patients received tofacitinib for 6 to 18 months and were then followed off drug for 6 months to check for delayed response and recurrence. Tofacitinib-treated patients had biopsies at baseline and at 4 and 24 weeks of treatment, with a later scalp biopsy in several patients. On the human side, TCRbeta sequencing was run on scalp tissue and on sorted CD4+ and CD8+ peripheral blood T cells from healthy controls and from alopecia areata patients with either patchy or totalis/universalis disease. The study used high-throughput TCRbeta sequencing to examine T cell clonal expansion in alopecia areata, in both the C3H/HeJ mouse model and human patients. Clonality in the scalp was compared among normal scalp (n=4), patchy alopecia areata scalp (n=8), and alopecia totalis/universalis scalp (n=8). RNA was obtained with the PAXgene miRNA kit for fixed scalp, the miRNeasy kit for PBMCs, and the RNeasy kit for mouse skin. Disease severity in treated patients was measured with the SALT score, which quantifies the percentage of affected scalp surface area. Amplification of TCRbeta CDR3 regions was done by immunoSEQ multiplex PCR using 35 Vbeta forward primers and 13 Jbeta reverse primers. What the study reported, not specific to this receptor: Unlike mouse skin, which is dominated by gammadelta T cells, normal human skin has resident alphabeta T cells that are also sequenced, and this complicates analysis of the scalp TCR repertoire. Because the treated cohort was small and had just a single nonresponder, larger studies are needed to establish links between baseline CD8+ expansion and response. Tofacitinib significantly decreased scalp clonality and the number of expanded CD8+ clones among the top 100 scalp clones. Lesional scalp, especially in alopecia totalis/universalis, showed higher clonality and more expanded CD8+ clones than normal scalp, suggesting antigenic drive. During tofacitinib treatment, many expanded lesional clones stuck around in both scalp and blood, and this persistence may partly explain why relapse happens after treatment is stopped. TCR sequences shared between patients were less clear than in mice, possibly partly because of HLA diversity in the patient population.

A few counts support this clone. Its cognate antigen has yet to be identified. Within one base of it there is no much larger clone, and no base qualities were kept. V is pared back by 4 bases and J by 13 bases, with 5 bases lying between the germline termini. There are 8 amino acids in the CDR3, from cysteine to phenylalanine inclusive. Only the CDR3 region is kept as DNA, spanning 24 bases read in frame from base 1. The germline V gene (reference sequence) gives CDR1 as DFQATT and CDR2 as SNEGSKA. In light of the paper, this sample's time point label describes: around 28 days on oral tofacitinib. The treatment or condition label for this specimen denotes: oral pan-JAK inhibitor, 5-10 mg twice daily. Peripheral blood and lesional scalp punch biopsies were obtained from patients with alopecia areata. PBMCs were separated by density centrifugation and stained for CD3, CD4 and CD8, after which CD4+ and CD8+ T cells were sorted on a FACSAria.

Libraries were prepared through the immunoSEQ multiplex PCR assay. RNA was extracted from all samples and reverse transcribed into cDNA as template for TCR sequencing. SuperScript III was used to make first-strand cDNA, primed with a 2:1 mix of oligo-dT and random hexamers. A synthetic immune receptor repertoire was used to gauge amplification bias, and whatever bias remained was removed computationally. On the study's bioinformatics: After raw reads were preprocessed to remove errors, the CDR3 was defined following IMGT conventions as running from the conserved cysteine to phenylalanine. Clonality was calculated as 1 minus Shannon entropy normalized by log2 of the number of productive unique TCRs. Whether each scalp clone was CD4 or CD8 was inferred by checking scalp TCRbeta sequences against the CD4 and CD8 repertoires from sorted blood. TCRdb stores this immuneACCESS table with in-frame sequences only. Part of the clones is absent; in the studies checked, under half of the shortfall reflects unresolved V genes, and no reason is known for the rest. Clonal size and the V and J genes are those of that table, whereas D and trimming came from the DNA. This sample comprises about 140,000 clones, approximately 86% of them detected only once. The top ten clonotypes cover around 14% of the sample.

Sequences were derived from CD8+ T cells sorted from blood, sampled at week 4, from a patient treated with tofacitinib. The sequence joins TRBV20-1 to TRBJ2-1, with no confident D gene call. This clonotype was obtained from a human donor with alopecia areata. The sequence in DNA is TGCAGTGCTACCCCCCAGTTCTTC. This is translated as CSATPQFF.